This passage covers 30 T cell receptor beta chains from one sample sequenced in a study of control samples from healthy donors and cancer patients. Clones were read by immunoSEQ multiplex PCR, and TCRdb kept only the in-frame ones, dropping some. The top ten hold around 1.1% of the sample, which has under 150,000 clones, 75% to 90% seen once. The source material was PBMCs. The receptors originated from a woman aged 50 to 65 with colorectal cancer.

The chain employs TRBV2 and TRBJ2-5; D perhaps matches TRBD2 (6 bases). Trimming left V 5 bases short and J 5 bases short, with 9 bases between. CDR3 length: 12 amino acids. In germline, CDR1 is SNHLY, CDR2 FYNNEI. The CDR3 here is CASSRGRETQYF. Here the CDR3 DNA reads TGTGCCAGCAGTCGGGGGAGGGAGACCCAGTACTTC.

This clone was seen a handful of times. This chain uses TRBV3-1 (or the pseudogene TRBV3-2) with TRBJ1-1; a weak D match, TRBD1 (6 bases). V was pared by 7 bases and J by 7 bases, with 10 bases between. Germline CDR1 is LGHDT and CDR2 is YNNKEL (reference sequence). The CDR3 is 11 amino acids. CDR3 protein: CASKGVSEAFF. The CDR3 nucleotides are TGTGCCAGCAAGGGGGTCAGTGAAGCTTTCTTT.

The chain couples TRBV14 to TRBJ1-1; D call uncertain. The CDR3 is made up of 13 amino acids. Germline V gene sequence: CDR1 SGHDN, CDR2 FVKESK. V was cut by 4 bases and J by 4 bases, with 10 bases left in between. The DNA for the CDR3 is TGTGCCAGCAGCCGAACCATGGGCACTGAAGCTTTCTTT. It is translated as CASSRTMGTEAFF.

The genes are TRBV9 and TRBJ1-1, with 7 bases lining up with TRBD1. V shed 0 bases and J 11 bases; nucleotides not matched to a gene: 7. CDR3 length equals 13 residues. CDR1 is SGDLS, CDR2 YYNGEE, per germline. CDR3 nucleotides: TGTGCCAGCAGCGTAGGACAGGGCCCGGCGGCTTTCTTT. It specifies CASSVGQGPAAFF.

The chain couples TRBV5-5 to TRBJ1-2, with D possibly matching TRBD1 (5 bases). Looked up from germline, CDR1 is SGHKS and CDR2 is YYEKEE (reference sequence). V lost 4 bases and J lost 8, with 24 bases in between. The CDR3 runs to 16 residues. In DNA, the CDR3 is TGTGCCAGCAGCCCCCCCTTTGCGACAGCACGGAGGGGCTACACCTTC. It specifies CASSPPFATARRGYTF.

CDR3 sequence: CASRRTATYEQYF. The CDR3 nucleotides read TGTGCCAGCAGAAGGACAGCGACCTACGAGCAGTACTTC. This chain uses TRBV2 with TRBJ2-7, with a weak D call TRBD1 (6 bases). The CDR3 length is 13 residues. CDR1 and CDR2 from the germline V gene are SNHLY and FYNNEI. V was shortened by 6 bases and J by 2 bases, with 11 bases between the two germline ends.

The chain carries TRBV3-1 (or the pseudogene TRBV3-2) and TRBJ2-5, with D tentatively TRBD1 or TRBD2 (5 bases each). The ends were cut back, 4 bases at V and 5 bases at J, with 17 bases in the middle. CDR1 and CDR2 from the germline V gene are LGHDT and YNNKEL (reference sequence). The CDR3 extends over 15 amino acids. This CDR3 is CASSPPGREGETQYF. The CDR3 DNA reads TGTGCCAGCAGCCCGCCGGGACGAGAGGGGGAGACCCAGTACTTC.

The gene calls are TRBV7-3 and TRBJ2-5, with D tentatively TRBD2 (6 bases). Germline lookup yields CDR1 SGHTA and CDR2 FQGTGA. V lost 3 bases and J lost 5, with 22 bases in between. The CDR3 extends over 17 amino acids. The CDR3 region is CASSFSPGEGRGETQYF. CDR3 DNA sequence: TGTGCCAGCAGCTTCTCTCCGGGAGAGGGGCGAGGGGAGACCCAGTACTTC.

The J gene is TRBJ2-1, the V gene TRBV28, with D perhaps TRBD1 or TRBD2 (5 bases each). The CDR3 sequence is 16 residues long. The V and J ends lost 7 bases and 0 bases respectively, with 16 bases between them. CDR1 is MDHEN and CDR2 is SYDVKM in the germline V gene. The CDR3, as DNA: TGTGCCAGCACCCTCCGTTTGGGGGACTCCTACAATGAGCAGTTCTTC. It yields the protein CASTLRLGDSYNEQFF. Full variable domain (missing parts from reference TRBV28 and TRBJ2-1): DVKVTQSSRYLVKRTGEKVFLECVQDMDHENMFWYRQDPGLGLRLIYFSYDVKMKEKGDIPEGYSVSREKKERFSLILESASTNQTSMYLCASTLRLGDSYNEQFFGPGTRLTVL.

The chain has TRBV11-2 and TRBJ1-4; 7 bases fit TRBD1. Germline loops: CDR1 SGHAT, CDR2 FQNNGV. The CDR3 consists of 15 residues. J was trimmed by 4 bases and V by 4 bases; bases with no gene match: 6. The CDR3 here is CASSSRQGLNEKLFF. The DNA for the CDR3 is TGTGCCAGCAGCTCGCGACAGGGCCTTAATGAAAAACTGTTTTTT.

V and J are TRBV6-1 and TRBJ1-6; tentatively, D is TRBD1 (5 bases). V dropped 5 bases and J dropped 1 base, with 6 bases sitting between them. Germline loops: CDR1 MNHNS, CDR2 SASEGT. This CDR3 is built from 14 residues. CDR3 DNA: TGTGCCAGCAGTCAGGGATCCTATAATTCACCCCTCCACTTT. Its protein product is CASSQGSYNSPLHF.

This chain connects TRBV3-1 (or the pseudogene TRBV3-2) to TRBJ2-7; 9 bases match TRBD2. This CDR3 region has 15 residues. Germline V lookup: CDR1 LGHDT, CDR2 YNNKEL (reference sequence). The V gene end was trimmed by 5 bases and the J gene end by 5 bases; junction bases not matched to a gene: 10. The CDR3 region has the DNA TGTGCCAGCAGCACAGGCGGACTAGCGTCCCACGAGCAGTACTTC. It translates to CASSTGGLASHEQYF.

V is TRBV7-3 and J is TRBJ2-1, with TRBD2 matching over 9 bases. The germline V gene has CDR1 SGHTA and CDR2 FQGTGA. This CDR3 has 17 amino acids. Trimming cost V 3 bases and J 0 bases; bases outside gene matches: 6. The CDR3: CASSLTLAGDSYNEQFF. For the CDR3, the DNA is TGTGCCAGCAGCTTGACGTTAGCGGGGGACTCCTACAATGAGCAGTTCTTC.

The CDR3 region has the DNA TGCAGCGTTGGCGGACGAATGAACACTGAAGCTTTCTTT. It specifies CSVGGRMNTEAFF. V is TRBV29-1 and J is TRBJ1-1, with D hard to call. V lost 4 bases to trimming and J lost 0 bases, with 9 bases between them. The CDR3 spans 13 residues. CDR1 and CDR2 (germline): SQVTM, ANQGSEA.

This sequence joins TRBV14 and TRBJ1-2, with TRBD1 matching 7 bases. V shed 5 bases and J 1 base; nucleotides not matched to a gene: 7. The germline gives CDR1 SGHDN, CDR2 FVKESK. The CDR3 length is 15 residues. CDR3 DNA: TGTGCCAGCAGCGCCCGGGACAGTCTTAACTATGGCTACACCTTC. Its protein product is CASSARDSLNYGYTF.

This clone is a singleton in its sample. The CDR3: CASSQAGFRSNQPQHF. CDR3 sequence (DNA): TGCGCCAGCAGCCAAGCAGGGTTTCGGAGCAATCAGCCCCAGCATTTT. The rearrangement joins TRBV4-1 to TRBJ1-5; perhaps TRBD1 as D (5 bases). This CDR3 spans 16 amino acids. The germline V gene has CDR1 MGHRA and CDR2 YSYEKL. The germline V and J ends were trimmed by 1 base and 1 base, with 11 bases remaining between them.

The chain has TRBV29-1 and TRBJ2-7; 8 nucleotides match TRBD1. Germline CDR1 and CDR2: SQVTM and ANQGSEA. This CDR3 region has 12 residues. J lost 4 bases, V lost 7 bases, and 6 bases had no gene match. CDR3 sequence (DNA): TGCAGCGCGACAGGGGCGGGGTACGAGCAGTACTTC. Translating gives CSATGAGYEQYF.

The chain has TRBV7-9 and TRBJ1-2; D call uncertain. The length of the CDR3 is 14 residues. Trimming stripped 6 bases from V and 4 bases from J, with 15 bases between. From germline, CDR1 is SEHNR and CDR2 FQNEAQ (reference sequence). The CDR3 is CASRPEGAGYGYTF. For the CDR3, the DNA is TGTGCCAGCAGGCCGGAGGGCGCGGGCTATGGCTACACCTTC.

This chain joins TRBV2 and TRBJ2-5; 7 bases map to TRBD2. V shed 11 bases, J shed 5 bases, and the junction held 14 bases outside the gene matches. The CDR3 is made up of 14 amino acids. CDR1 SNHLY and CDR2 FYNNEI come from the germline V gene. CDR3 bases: TGTGCCGGAGCCGACAGCGGGACCCCCGAGACCCAGTACTTC. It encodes CAGADSGTPETQYF.

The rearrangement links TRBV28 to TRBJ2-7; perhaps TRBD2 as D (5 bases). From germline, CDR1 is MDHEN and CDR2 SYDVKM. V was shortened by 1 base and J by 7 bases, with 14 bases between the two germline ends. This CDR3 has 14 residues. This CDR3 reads CASSLSGKNFEQYF. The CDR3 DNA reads TGTGCCAGCAGTTTATCGGGGAAAAATTTTGAGCAGTACTTC.

Here the CDR3 reads CASRKTGGAGELFF. The CDR3 nucleotides read TGTGCCAGCAGGAAGACAGGGGGGGCCGGGGAGCTGTTTTTT. The chain links TRBV6-5 to TRBJ2-2, with 9 bases lining up with TRBD1. Trimming cost V 6 bases and J 6 bases; bases outside gene matches: 5. The CDR3 has 14 residues. Germline V gives CDR1 MNHEY, CDR2 SVGAGI.

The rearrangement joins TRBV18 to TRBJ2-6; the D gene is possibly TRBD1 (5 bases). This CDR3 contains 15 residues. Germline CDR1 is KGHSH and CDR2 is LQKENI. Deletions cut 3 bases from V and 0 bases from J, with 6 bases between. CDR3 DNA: TGTGCCAGCTCACCCGACAGCTCTGGGGCCAACGTCCTGACTTTC. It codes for CASSPDSSGANVLTF.

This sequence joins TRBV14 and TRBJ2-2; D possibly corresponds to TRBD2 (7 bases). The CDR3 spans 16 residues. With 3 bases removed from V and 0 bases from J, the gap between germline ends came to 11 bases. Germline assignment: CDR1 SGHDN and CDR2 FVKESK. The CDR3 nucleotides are TGTGCCAGCAGCCATTGGGAGGGGGCGAACACCGGGGAGCTGTTTTTT. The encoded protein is CASSHWEGANTGELFF.

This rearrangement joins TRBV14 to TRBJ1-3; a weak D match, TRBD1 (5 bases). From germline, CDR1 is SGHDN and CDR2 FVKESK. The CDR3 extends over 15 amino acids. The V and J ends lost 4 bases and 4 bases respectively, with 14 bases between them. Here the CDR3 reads CASSRPQGGGNTIYF. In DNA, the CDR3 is TGTGCCAGCAGCCGCCCTCAGGGAGGGGGAAACACCATATATTTT. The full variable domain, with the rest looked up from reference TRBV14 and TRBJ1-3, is EAGVTQFPSHSVIEKGQTVTLRCDPISGHDNLYWYRRVMGKEIKFLLHFVKESKQDESGMPNNRFLAERTGGTYSTLKVQPAELEDSGVYFCASSRPQGGGNTIYFGEGSWLTVV.

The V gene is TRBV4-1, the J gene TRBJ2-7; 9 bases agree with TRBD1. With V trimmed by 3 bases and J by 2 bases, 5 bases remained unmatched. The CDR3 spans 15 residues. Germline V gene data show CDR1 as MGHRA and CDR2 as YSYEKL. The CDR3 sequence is CASSHPGQGTYEQYF. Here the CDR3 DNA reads TGCGCCAGCAGCCATCCGGGACAGGGTACCTACGAGCAGTACTTC.

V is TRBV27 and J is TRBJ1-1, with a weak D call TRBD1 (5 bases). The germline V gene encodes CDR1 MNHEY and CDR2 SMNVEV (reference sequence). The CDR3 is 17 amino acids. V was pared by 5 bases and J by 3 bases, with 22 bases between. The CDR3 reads CASSPGAGWLLDTEAFF. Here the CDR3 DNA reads TGTGCCAGCAGTCCGGGAGCAGGGTGGCTATTGGACACTGAAGCTTTCTTT.

The CDR3 reads CASNTGGAAPEAFF. The DNA of the CDR3 is TGTGCCAGCAATACAGGGGGGGCAGCCCCTGAAGCTTTCTTT. The chain uses TRBV6-6 and TRBJ1-1; TRBD1 aligns across 8 bases. CDR1 is MNHNY and CDR2 is SVGAGI in the germline V gene (reference sequence). This CDR3 has 14 amino acids. V trimming: 7 bases; J trimming: 6 bases; junction bases outside the gene matches: 10.

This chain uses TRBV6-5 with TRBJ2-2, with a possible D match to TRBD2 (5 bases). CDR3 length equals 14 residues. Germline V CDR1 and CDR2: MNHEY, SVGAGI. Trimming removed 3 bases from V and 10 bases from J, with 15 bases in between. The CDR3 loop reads CASSYTGSQEELFF. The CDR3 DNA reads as TGTGCCAGCAGTTATACGGGATCCCAGGAGGAGCTGTTTTTT.

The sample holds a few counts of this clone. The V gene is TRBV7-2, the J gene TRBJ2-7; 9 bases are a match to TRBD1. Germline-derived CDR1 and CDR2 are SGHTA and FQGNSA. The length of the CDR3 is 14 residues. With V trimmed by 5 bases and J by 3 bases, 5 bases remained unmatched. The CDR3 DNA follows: TGTGCCAGCAGCACGGGACAGGGTATCTACGAGCAGTACTTC. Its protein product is CASSTGQGIYEQYF. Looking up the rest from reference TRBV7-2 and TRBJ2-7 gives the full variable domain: GAGVSQSPSNKVTEKGKDVELRCDPISGHTALYWYRQSLGQGLEFLIYFQGNSAPDKSGLPSDRFSAERTGGSVSTLTIQRTQQEDSAVYLCASSTGQGIYEQYFGPGTRLTVT.

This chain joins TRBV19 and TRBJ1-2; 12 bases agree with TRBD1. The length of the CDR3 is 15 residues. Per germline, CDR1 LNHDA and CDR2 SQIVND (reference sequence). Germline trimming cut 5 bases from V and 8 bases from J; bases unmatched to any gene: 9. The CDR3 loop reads CASSGTGGEVRGYTF. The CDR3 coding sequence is TGTGCCAGTAGTGGGACAGGGGGCGAAGTTAGAGGCTACACCTTC.